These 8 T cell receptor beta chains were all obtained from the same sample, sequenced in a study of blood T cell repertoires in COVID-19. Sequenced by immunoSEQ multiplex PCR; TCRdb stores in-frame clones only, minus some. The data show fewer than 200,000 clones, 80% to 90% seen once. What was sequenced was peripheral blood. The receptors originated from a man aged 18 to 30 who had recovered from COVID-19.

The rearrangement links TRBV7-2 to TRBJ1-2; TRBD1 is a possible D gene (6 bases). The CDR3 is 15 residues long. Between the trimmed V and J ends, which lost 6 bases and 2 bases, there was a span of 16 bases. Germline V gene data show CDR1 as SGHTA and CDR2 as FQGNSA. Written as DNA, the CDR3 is TGTGCCAGCAGTTCTAACAGGGCCGGCAACTATGGCTACACCTTC. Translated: CASSSNRAGNYGYTF.

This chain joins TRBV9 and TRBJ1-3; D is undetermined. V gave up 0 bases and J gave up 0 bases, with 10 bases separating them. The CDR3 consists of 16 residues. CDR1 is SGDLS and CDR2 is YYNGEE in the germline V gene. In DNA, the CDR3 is TGTGCCAGCAGCGTAGGAGACGGGATCTCTGGAAACACCATATATTTT. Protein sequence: CASSVGDGISGNTIYF.

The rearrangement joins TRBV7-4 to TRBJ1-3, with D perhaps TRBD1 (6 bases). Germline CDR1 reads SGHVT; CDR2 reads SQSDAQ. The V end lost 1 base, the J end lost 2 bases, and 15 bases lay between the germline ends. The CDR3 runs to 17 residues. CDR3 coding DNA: TGTGCCAGCAGCTTAGAAGGAGGGCGGGGGCCTGGAAACACCATATATTTT. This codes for CASSLEGGRGPGNTIYF.

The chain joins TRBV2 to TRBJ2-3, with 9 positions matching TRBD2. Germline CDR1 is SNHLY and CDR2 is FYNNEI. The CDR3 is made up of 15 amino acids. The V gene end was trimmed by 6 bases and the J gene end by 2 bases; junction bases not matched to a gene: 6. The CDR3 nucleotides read TGTGCCAGCAGCCCCGGGACTAGCCCCACAGATACGCAGTATTTT. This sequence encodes CASSPGTSPTDTQYF.

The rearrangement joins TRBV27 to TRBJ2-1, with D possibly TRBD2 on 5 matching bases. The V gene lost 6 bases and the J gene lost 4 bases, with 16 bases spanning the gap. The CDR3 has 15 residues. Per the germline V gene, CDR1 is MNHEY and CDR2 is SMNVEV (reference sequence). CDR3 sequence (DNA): TGTGCCAGCAGCCCTCGGGGTTTGGGTTACAATGAGCAGTTCTTC. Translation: CASSPRGLGYNEQFF.

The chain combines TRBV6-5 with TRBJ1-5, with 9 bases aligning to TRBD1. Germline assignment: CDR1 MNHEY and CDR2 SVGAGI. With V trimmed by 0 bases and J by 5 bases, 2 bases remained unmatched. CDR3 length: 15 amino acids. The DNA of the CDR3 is TGTGCCAGCAGTTACTCACAGGGGGCGCATCAGCCCCAGCATTTT. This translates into CASSYSQGAHQPQHF.

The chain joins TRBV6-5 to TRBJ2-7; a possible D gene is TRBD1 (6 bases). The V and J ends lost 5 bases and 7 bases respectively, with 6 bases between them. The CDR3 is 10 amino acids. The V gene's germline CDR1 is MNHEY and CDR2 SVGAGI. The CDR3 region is CASSRGEQYF. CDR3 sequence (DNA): TGTGCCAGCAGTAGGGGGGAGCAGTACTTC.

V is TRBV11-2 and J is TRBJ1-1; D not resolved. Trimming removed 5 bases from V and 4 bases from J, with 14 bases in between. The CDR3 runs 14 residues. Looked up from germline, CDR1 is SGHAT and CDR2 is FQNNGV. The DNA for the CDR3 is TGTGCCAGCAGCCGGGGAAGGGCTCTCACTGAAGCTTTCTTT. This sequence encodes CASSRGRALTEAFF.